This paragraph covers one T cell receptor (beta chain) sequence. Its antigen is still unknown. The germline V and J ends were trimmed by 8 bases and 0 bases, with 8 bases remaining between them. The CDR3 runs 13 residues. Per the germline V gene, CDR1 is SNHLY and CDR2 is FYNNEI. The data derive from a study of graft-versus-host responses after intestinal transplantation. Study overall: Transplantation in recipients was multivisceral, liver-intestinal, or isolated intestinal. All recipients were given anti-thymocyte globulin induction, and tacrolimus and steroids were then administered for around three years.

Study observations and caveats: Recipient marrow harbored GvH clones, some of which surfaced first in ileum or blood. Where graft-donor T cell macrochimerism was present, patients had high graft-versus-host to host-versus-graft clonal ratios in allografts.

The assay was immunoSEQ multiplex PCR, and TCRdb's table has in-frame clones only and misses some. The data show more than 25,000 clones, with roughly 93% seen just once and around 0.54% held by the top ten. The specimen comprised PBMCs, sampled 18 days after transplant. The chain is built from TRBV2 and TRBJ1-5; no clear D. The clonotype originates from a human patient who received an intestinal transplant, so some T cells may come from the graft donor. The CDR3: CASQEYSNQPQHF. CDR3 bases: TGTGCCAGCCAGGAGTATAGCAATCAGCCCCAGCATTTT.